The next 30 T cell receptor beta chains were all read from a single sample in a study of shared clonotypes between healthy human individuals (dated by TCRdb to about 2020). To prepare the library, the immunoSEQ multiplex PCR assay was applied. TCRdb limited this immuneACCESS table to in-frame rearrangements with V and J called. A share of clones is missing; checked studies link under half to unresolved V genes, and the rest is unexplained. The sample data list some 700,000 clones, and about 90% of these were observed just once. The top ten constitute 30% to 40% of the sample. The sample comprised memory CD8+ T cells from PBMCs. The sample's cell subset or site label, in plain terms: CD45RO+ cells pooled with CCR7-negative TemRA cells. These TCRs come from a man between 18 and 35 years old in good health. Some clones in this sample may be carry-over from other donors' samples.

The V call is TRBV27, the J call TRBJ2-1, with 8 nucleotides matching TRBD1. The germline CDR1 and CDR2 sequences are MNHEY and SMNVEV (reference sequence). CDR3 length equals 14 residues. V was clipped by 8 bases and J by 6 bases; unmatched bases: 9. The CDR3 here is CASGVGQGINEQFF. DNA of the CDR3: TGTGCCAGCGGAGTTGGACAGGGTATCAATGAGCAGTTCTTC.

This chain links TRBV28 with TRBJ2-7; 12 bases line up with TRBD2. This CDR3 has 15 residues. Germline trimming cut 6 bases from V and 5 bases from J; bases unmatched to any gene: 8. Germline lookup yields CDR1 MDHEN and CDR2 SYDVKM. The CDR3 protein is CASSLRGLAGHEQYF. The CDR3, as DNA: TGTGCCAGCAGCCTACGGGGACTAGCGGGCCACGAGCAGTACTTC.

CDR3 amino acids: CASSSDRGGFYEQYF. As DNA, the CDR3 is TGTGCCAGCAGCTCGGACAGGGGAGGTTTTTACGAGCAGTACTTC. The rearrangement uses TRBV6-1 and TRBJ2-7; 9 nucleotides line up with TRBD1. CDR3 length equals 15 residues. Germline V gene data show CDR1 as MNHNS and CDR2 as SASEGT. V shed 6 bases, J shed 4 bases, and the junction held 10 bases outside the gene matches.

J is TRBJ1-5 and V is TRBV16, with 7 bases aligning to TRBD1. CDR1 is KGHSY and CDR2 is FQNENV in the germline V gene. J lost 4 bases, V lost 5 bases, and 5 bases had no gene match. The CDR3 contains 14 residues. This chain's CDR3 is CASSIGGQNQPQHF. CDR3 DNA sequence: TGTGCCAGCAGCATTGGGGGACAGAATCAGCCCCAGCATTTT.

The V call is TRBV29-1, the J call TRBJ2-3; maybe TRBD2 (6 bases). The CDR3 is made up of 12 amino acids. V was pared by 6 bases and J by 4 bases, with 11 bases between. Per germline, CDR1 SQVTM and CDR2 ANQGSEA. The CDR3 region is CSVKTGADTQYF. The CDR3 DNA follows: TGCAGCGTGAAAACGGGGGCAGATACGCAGTATTTT.

The CDR3 loop reads CASRQDRGRFGETQYF. The CDR3 DNA reads TGTGCCAGCAGGCAGGACAGGGGACGGTTCGGAGAGACCCAGTACTTC. This rearrangement joins TRBV28 to TRBJ2-5; 9 nucleotides align to TRBD1. The CDR3 has 16 residues. Trimming cost V 6 bases and J 4 bases; bases outside gene matches: 12. Germline V gene sequence: CDR1 MDHEN, CDR2 SYDVKM. The entire variable domain, with the rest obtained from reference TRBV28 and TRBJ2-5, is as follows: DVKVTQSSRYLVKRTGEKVFLECVQDMDHENMFWYRQDPGLGLRLIYFSYDVKMKEKGDIPEGYSVSREKKERFSLILESASTNQTSMYLCASRQDRGRFGETQYFGPGTRLLVL.

The chain links TRBV30 to TRBJ2-1; D gene uncertain. Germline CDR1 is GTSNPN and CDR2 is SVGIG (reference sequence). V was cut by 4 bases and J by 7 bases, with 17 bases left in between. The CDR3 has 14 residues. DNA of the CDR3: TGTGCCTGGATAGCACTCGAAGATAGGAATGAGCAGTTCTTC. Its translation: CAWIALEDRNEQFF.

J is TRBJ1-2 and V is TRBV14; weak D call: TRBD1 (6 bases). Germline CDR1 and CDR2: SGHDN and FVKESK. V lost 0 bases and J 8 bases, leaving 16 bases between the germline ends. The CDR3 totals 15 residues. CDR3 nucleotide sequence: TGTGCCAGCAGCCAAGATTTTACGGACAGACGGGGCTACACCTTC. The encoded protein is CASSQDFTDRRGYTF. Filled out from reference TRBV14 and TRBJ1-2, the complete variable domain reads EAGVTQFPSHSVIEKGQTVTLRCDPISGHDNLYWYRRVMGKEIKFLLHFVKESKQDESGMPNNRFLAERTGGTYSTLKVQPAELEDSGVYFCASSQDFTDRRGYTFGSGTRLTVV.

This chain joins TRBV19 and TRBJ2-7; D not resolved. Germline CDR1 LNHDA, CDR2 SQIVND (reference sequence). Trimming left V 0 bases short and J 3 bases short, with 9 bases between. CDR3 length: 14 residues. The CDR3 is CASSIDGSFYEQYF. The CDR3 region has the DNA TGTGCCAGTAGTATAGATGGGTCATTCTACGAGCAGTACTTC. The full variable domain, with the rest looked up from reference TRBV19 and TRBJ2-7, is DGGITQSPKYLFRKEGQNVTLSCEQNLNHDAMYWYRQDPGQGLRLIYYSQIVNDFQKGDIAEGYSVSREKKESFPLTVTSAQKNPTAFYLCASSIDGSFYEQYFGPGTRLTVT.

The chain uses TRBV30 and TRBJ2-7; D is possibly TRBD1 (6 bases). Germline values: CDR1 GTSNPN, CDR2 SVGIG (reference sequence). Trimming cost V 0 bases and J 1 base, with 10 bases left between them. The CDR3 covers 14 residues. CDR3 bases: TGTGCCTGGAGTGTGGGGGCAGGATCCTACGAGCAGTACTTC. Encoded protein: CAWSVGAGSYEQYF.

The rearrangement joins TRBV19 to TRBJ2-7, with D possibly matching TRBD1 (7 bases). Looked up from germline, CDR1 is LNHDA and CDR2 is SQIVND (reference sequence). Trimming removed 4 bases from V and 6 bases from J, with 22 bases in between. This CDR3 region has 16 residues. CDR3: CASSNGPRDSMGEQYF. The CDR3 nucleotides read TGTGCCAGTAGTAATGGCCCGCGGGACAGCATGGGCGAGCAGTACTTC.

The chain employs TRBV21-1 and TRBJ2-7; TRBD2 is the table's D call and was not checked against the DNA. TRBV21-1 is listed as a pseudogene. The CDR3 is made up of 17 amino acids. CDR3 sequence: CASSKRLGTSGRYEQYF. CDR3 in DNA: TGTGCCAGCAGCAAAAGGCTCGGGACTAGCGGGAGGTACGAGCAGTACTTC.

This clone was observed once. The CDR3 loop reads CASSQAQGAGYEQYF. CDR3 bases: TGCGCCAGCAGCCAAGCGCAGGGGGCAGGCTACGAGCAGTACTTC. The chain carries TRBV4-1 and TRBJ2-7; 8 bases line up with TRBD1. The V and J ends lost 1 base and 3 bases, in that order; junction bases with no gene match: 5. CDR1 is MGHRA, CDR2 YSYEKL, per germline. This CDR3 is 15 amino acids long.

The genes are TRBV25-1 and TRBJ2-3, with 8 bases lining up with TRBD2. From germline, CDR1 is MGHDK and CDR2 SYGVNS. Trimming removed 5 bases from V and 5 bases from J; junction bases left unmatched: 3. CDR3 length equals 13 residues. The CDR3 here is CASSNLAGDTQYF. The CDR3 nucleotides are TGTGCCAGCAGTAATCTAGCGGGAGATACGCAGTATTTT.

The CDR3 nucleotides are TGTGCCAGCAGCTTTAGGGGGCATGCGGGAGGGACTCGTGATACGCAGTATTTT. Translated, it gives CASSFRGHAGGTRDTQYF. This chain joins TRBV5-6 and TRBJ2-3; 9 bases agree with TRBD2. Trimming cost V 2 bases and J 6 bases; bases outside gene matches: 16. Germline CDR1 is SGHDT and CDR2 is YYEEEE. There are 18 residues in the CDR3.

The V call is TRBV29-1, the J call TRBJ2-5, with 8 positions matching TRBD2. Germline V gives CDR1 SQVTM, CDR2 ANQGSEA. This CDR3 region has 14 residues. V lost 6 bases to trimming and J lost 5 bases; unmatched junction nucleotides: 11. CDR3 coding DNA: TGCAGCGTGTGGACAGTACGGGAGGGGGAGACCCAGTACTTC. Translated: CSVWTVREGETQYF.

This chain joins TRBV7-8 and TRBJ2-2, with a tentative D call TRBD2 (5 bases). This CDR3 contains 14 residues. Trimming took off 1 base at V and 7 bases at J, with 10 bases between the two ends. Germline lookup yields CDR1 SGHVS and CDR2 FQNEAQ. The CDR3 sequence is CASSLEFGGGELFF. Here the CDR3 DNA reads TGTGCCAGCAGCTTAGAGTTCGGAGGCGGGGAGCTGTTTTTT.

The chain carries TRBV15 and TRBJ2-7; TRBD2 matches at 8 bases. This CDR3 is built from 16 residues. The V gene end was trimmed by 0 bases and the J gene end by 2 bases; junction bases not matched to a gene: 6. The V gene's germline CDR1 is LNHNV and CDR2 YYDKDF (reference sequence). The CDR3 here is CATSRDREGGTYEQYF. The CDR3 nucleotides are TGTGCCACCAGCAGAGATCGGGAGGGCGGCACCTACGAGCAGTACTTC.

The rearrangement joins TRBV14 to TRBJ2-5; 7 nucleotides align to TRBD1. The CDR3 runs 18 residues. The V gene's germline CDR1 is SGHDN and CDR2 FVKESK. V trimming: 4 bases; J trimming: 7 bases; junction bases outside the gene matches: 21. Here the CDR3 reads CASSRSYSGQATLRTQYF. In DNA form, the CDR3 reads TGTGCCAGCAGCCGCTCCTACTCCGGACAGGCGACGCTGAGGACCCAGTACTTC.

The chain recombines TRBV5-6 with TRBJ2-1; D might be TRBD1 (6 bases). Per germline, CDR1 SGHDT and CDR2 YYEEEE. The V end lost 3 bases, the J end lost 3 bases, and 13 bases lay between the germline ends. The CDR3 runs 15 residues. The CDR3 DNA sequence: TGTGCCAGCAGCTCCCCGAGGGACAACTACAATGAGCAGTTCTTC. This codes for CASSSPRDNYNEQFF.

The chain has TRBV10-3 and TRBJ2-3, with D unresolved. This CDR3 is 13 amino acids long. Trimming took off 6 bases at V and 4 bases at J, with 11 bases between the two ends. CDR1 ENHRY and CDR2 SYGVKD come from the germline V gene. The CDR3, as DNA: TGTGCCATCAGGAACAGAGATGCAGATACGCAGTATTTT. It yields the protein CAIRNRDADTQYF.

The chain employs TRBV4-1 and TRBJ2-7; TRBD1 aligns across 9 bases. The germline V gene encodes CDR1 MGHRA and CDR2 YSYEKL. The V segment lost 4 bases and the J segment 3 bases; nucleotides outside the gene matches: 4. The CDR3 is 14 amino acids. The CDR3 protein is CASSRQGGYYEQYF. DNA of the CDR3: TGCGCCAGCAGCCGACAGGGGGGGTACTACGAGCAGTACTTC.

The V call is TRBV5-4, the J call TRBJ2-2; no clear D gene. This CDR3 contains 12 residues. The germline V gene has CDR1 SGHNT and CDR2 YYREEE (reference sequence). Trimming removed 2 bases at V and 6 bases at J, with 5 bases between. The CDR3 region has the DNA TGTGCCAGCAGCTTCAATTCCGGGGAGCTGTTTTTT. This codes for CASSFNSGELFF.

The chain is built from TRBV5-8 and TRBJ1-1; no clear D gene. This CDR3 has 12 residues. Germline assignment: CDR1 SGHTS and CDR2 YDEGEE. The ends were cut back, 1 base at V and 3 bases at J, with 4 bases in the middle. CDR3 residues: CASSLWDTEAFF. CDR3 bases: TGTGCCAGCAGCTTGTGGGACACTGAAGCTTTCTTT.

CDR3 in DNA: TGTGCCAGCAGCCGAGCGTGGCAGACCTACGAGCAGTACTTC. The encoded protein is CASSRAWQTYEQYF. J is TRBJ2-7 and V is TRBV27; D not certain. With 6 bases removed from V and 2 bases from J, the gap between germline ends came to 14 bases. The length of the CDR3 is 14 residues. Germline CDR1 and CDR2: MNHEY and SMNVEV (reference sequence).

The chain couples TRBV6-5 to TRBJ2-7; TRBD2 might be the D (6 bases). Germline V CDR1 and CDR2: MNHEY, SVGAGI. Deletions cut 0 bases from V and 3 bases from J, with 15 bases between. This CDR3 contains 16 residues. Here the CDR3 reads CASSYSIGPGVYEQYF. The CDR3 region has the DNA TGTGCCAGCAGTTACTCGATAGGCCCGGGGGTCTACGAGCAGTACTTC.

The J gene is TRBJ2-1, the V gene TRBV28, with 7 bases matching TRBD2. The junction had 7 bases not matched to a gene; V was cut back by 5 bases and J by 6 bases. Germline values: CDR1 MDHEN, CDR2 SYDVKM. CDR3 size: 14 residues. CDR3 protein: CASSPQGGSNEQFF. Here the CDR3 DNA reads TGTGCCAGCAGTCCGCAGGGAGGGTCCAATGAGCAGTTCTTC.

The rearrangement links TRBV19 to TRBJ2-1; 8 nucleotides match TRBD1. Trimming removed 3 bases from V and 1 base from J; junction bases left unmatched: 5. This CDR3 has 16 residues. Germline V gene lookup returns CDR1 LNHDA and CDR2 SQIVND (reference sequence). This chain's CDR3 is CASSMLTGGSYNEQFF. The CDR3 DNA reads as TGTGCCAGTAGTATGTTAACAGGGGGTTCCTACAATGAGCAGTTCTTC.

This chain joins TRBV27 and TRBJ1-1; 7 bases agree with TRBD1. The CDR3 consists of 14 residues. Looked up from germline, CDR1 is MNHEY and CDR2 is SMNVEV (reference sequence). V was pared by 8 bases and J by 6 bases, with 12 bases of the junction left unmatched. CDR3: CASQAYRGGAEAFF. CDR3 bases: TGTGCCAGCCAAGCCTACAGGGGAGGAGCTGAAGCTTTCTTT.

The V call is TRBV10-1, the J call TRBJ2-3; no clear D. This CDR3 contains 13 residues. The V and J ends lost 0 bases and 6 bases respectively, with 7 bases between them. The germline gives CDR1 WNHNN, CDR2 SYGVQD (reference sequence). The CDR3 spells CASSESIPDTQYF. The DNA of the CDR3 is TGCGCCAGCAGTGAGTCGATTCCCGATACGCAGTATTTT.